The rows below give T cell receptor beta chains drawn from one sample of a study of T-cell reconstitution after alpha-beta-depleted transplantation in children. TCRdb redid the calling of the PCR reads with MiXCR, one entry per CDR3 protein. The repertoire holds approximately 170,000 distinct CDR3 sequences, with over 8.5% as singletons. The material was PBMCs, obtained before TCRalphabeta/CD19-depleted stem cell transplant. These receptors originate from a boy aged 2 to 10 with acute myeloid leukemia, due to receive a stem cell transplant. Both conserved end residues are part of each CDR3. A D gene is named only where the DNA matches it firmly. Clone size appears in some rows only: once, few, many, or a class for an expanded clone.

J gene,clone size,V gene,D gene,CDR3 protein,CDR3 DNA
TRBJ1-5,many,TRBV4-1,.,CASQHANQPQHF,TGCGCCAGCCAACACGCGAATCAGCCCCAGCATTTT
TRBJ2-1,many,TRBV7-3,TRBD1,CASSKDREDGFIHEQFF,TGTGCCAGCAGCAAGGACAGGGAGGACGGTTTTATCCATGAGCAGTTCTTC
TRBJ1-1,many,TRBV12-3/TRBV12-4,.,CASTPWWTEAFF,TGTGCCAGCACCCCGTGGTGGACTGAAGCTTTCTTT
TRBJ2-2,.,TRBV20-1,.,CSAPLGGELFF,TGCAGTGCCCCATTAGGCGGGGAGCTGTTTTTT
TRBJ1-2,.,TRBV30,TRBD1,CAWTWDRANYGYTF,TGTGCCTGGACTTGGGACAGGGCGAACTATGGCTACACCTTC
TRBJ2-3,many,TRBV7-2,.,CASSFFRHEEGDTQYF,TGTGCCAGCAGCTTCTTCCGGCACGAGGAAGGGGATACGCAGTATTTT
TRBJ1-6,many,TRBV28,TRBD1,CASSFSGQGPNSPLHF,TGTGCCAGCAGTTTCTCGGGACAGGGCCCTAATTCACCCCTCCACTTT
TRBJ1-1,.,TRBV2,.,CARRTGVGDTEAFF,TGTGCCAGAAGAACGGGGGTAGGTGACACTGAAGCTTTCTTT
TRBJ1-1,many,TRBV6-5,TRBD1,CATWPGGSAAFF,TGTGCCACCTGGCCAGGGGGGAGTGCTGCTTTCTTT
TRBJ2-1,.,TRBV27,TRBD2,CASTLSGLVNEQFF,TGTGCCAGCACCCTTTCGGGACTAGTCAATGAGCAGTTCTTC
TRBJ2-3,many,TRBV5-1,.,CASSLVDFTDTQYF,TGCGCCAGCAGCTTGGTGGACTTCACAGATACGCAGTATTTT
TRBJ1-6,many,TRBV4-1,.,CASSQARGYNSPLHF,TGCGCCAGCAGCCAAGCCAGGGGTTATAATTCACCCCTCCACTTT
TRBJ2-3,many,TRBV27,.,CASSPPGDRTDTQYF,TGTGCCAGCAGTCCCCCGGGGGACCGCACAGATACGCAGTATTTT
TRBJ1-1,.,TRBV5-1,TRBD1,CASSSRDRNTEAFF,TGCGCCAGCAGCTCACGGGACAGGAACACTGAAGCTTTCTTT
TRBJ1-6,.,TRBV7-2,TRBD1,CASSLGQGSPLHF,TGTGCCAGCAGCTTGGGACAGGGATCACCCCTCCACTTT
TRBJ2-7,.,TRBV28,.,CASRPNGERSYEQYF,TGTGCCAGCAGACCCAACGGGGAGAGATCCTACGAGCAGTACTTC
TRBJ2-1,many,TRBV4-1,TRBD2,CASSLQLAGGDNEQFF,TGCGCCAGCAGCCTCCAACTAGCGGGGGGCGACAATGAGCAGTTCTTC
TRBJ2-7,many,TRBV7-6,TRBD1,CASSSGTGLYEQYF,TGTGCCAGCAGCTCCGGGACAGGGCTTTACGAGCAGTACTTC
TRBJ2-3,many,TRBV6-2/TRBV6-3,.,CASSSRDSLSTDTQYF,TGTGCCAGCAGTTCCCGGGACTCCCTAAGCACAGATACGCAGTATTTT
TRBJ1-6,many,TRBV10-3,.,CAITVDPQNSPLHF,TGTGCCATCACTGTGGATCCGCAAAATTCACCCCTCCACTTT
TRBJ2-7,many,TRBV28,.,CASSPLDGTTAEQYF,TGTGCCAGCAGTCCATTGGACGGGACCACGGCCGAGCAGTACTTC
TRBJ2-5,many,TRBV2,.,CANRDFQETQYF,TGTGCCAACCGGGACTTCCAAGAGACCCAGTACTTC
TRBJ2-7,many,TRBV5-1,TRBD2,CASSLVGGRNYEQYF,TGCGCCAGCAGCTTGGTAGGCGGGAGGAACTACGAGCAGTACTTC